This T cell receptor beta chain was profiled in a study of a mutant IDH1 vaccine in newly diagnosed glioma. The CDR3 sequence is 16 residues long. Germline-derived CDR1 and CDR2 are SGHRS and YFSETQ. V shed 4 bases and J 0 bases; nucleotides not matched to a gene: 8. Time point of the sample: week 5, during vaccination. Each vaccine dose was 300 ug of mutant IDH1 20-mer peptide, with topical imiquimod. Produced via immunoSEQ multiplex PCR; TCRdb's table is partial and in-frame only. The sample includes approximately 57,000 clones, roughly 82% of them seen just once. This clone was picked up one time. Its antigen remains unidentified.

This specimen consisted of PBMCs, obtained from a glioma patient whose treatment included an IDH1 peptide vaccine. The genes are TRBV5-1 and TRBJ1-1; the match to TRBD1 covers 8 bases. This TCR came from a woman aged 18-29 years with glioma. Some clones in this sample may be carry-over from other donors' samples. DNA for the CDR3: TGCGCCAGCAGCCCCGCCCGACAGGGGATGAACACTGAAGCTTTCTTT. Its protein is CASSPARQGMNTEAFF.